The source of this T cell receptor (beta chain) is a study of T cell changes during pregnancy in multiple sclerosis (dated by TCRdb to about 2019). At the level of the whole study: In women with multiple sclerosis, the researchers looked at how the T cell repertoire shifted as pregnancy progressed.

This clone has just one count. This receptor's antigen is unknown. Within one base of it there is no much larger clone, and no base qualities were kept. The library was generated by the immunoSEQ multiplex PCR assay. The source is immuneACCESS, and TCRdb retained only in-frame sequences with V and J called. Part of the clones is not carried over; for the studies checked, unresolved V genes explain less than half of this, and the remainder is unexplained. This sample holds roughly 33,000 clones; around 90% were observed only once. The ten largest clonotypes hold about 3% of the sample. Here the sequenced sample was CD4+ T cells from peripheral blood mononuclear cells, taken in the third trimester of pregnancy. The TCR sequence derives from a female donor in good health, enrolled as a control in a pregnancy study.

The CDR3 is CASTALGAYGYTF. The nucleotide sequence is given as TGTGCCAGCACCGCCCTAGGGGCCTATGGCTACACCTTC. The chain employs TRBV28 and TRBJ1-2; TRBD1 is possibly the D segment (5 matching bases). Including cysteine and phenylalanine, the CDR3 has 13 amino acids. Only the CDR3 region is kept as DNA, spanning 39 bases read in frame from base 1. CDR1 and CDR2 are drawn from the germline V gene: MDHEN, SYDVKM. V is clipped by 7 bases and J by 4 bases, and the sequence between their germline boundaries is 13 bases long.